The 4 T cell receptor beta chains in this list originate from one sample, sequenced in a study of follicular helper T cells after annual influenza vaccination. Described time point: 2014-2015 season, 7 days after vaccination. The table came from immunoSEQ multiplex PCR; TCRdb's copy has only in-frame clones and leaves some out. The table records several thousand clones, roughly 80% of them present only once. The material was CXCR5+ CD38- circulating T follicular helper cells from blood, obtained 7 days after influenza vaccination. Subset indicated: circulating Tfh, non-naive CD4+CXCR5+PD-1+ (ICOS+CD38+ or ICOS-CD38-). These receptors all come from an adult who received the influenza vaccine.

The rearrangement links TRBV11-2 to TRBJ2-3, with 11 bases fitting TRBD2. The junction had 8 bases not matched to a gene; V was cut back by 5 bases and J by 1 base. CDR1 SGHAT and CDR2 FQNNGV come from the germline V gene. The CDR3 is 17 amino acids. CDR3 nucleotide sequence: TGTGCCAGCAGCACTCTACTAGCGGGAGCTGGCACAGATACGCAGTATTTT. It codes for CASSTLLAGAGTDTQYF.

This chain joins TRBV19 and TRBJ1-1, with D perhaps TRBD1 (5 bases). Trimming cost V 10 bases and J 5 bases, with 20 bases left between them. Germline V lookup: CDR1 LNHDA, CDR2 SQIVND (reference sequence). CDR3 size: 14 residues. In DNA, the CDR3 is TGTGCCACCAGGGAGGAGAAGAAGAGGACTGAAGCTTTCTTT. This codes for CATREEKKRTEAFF.

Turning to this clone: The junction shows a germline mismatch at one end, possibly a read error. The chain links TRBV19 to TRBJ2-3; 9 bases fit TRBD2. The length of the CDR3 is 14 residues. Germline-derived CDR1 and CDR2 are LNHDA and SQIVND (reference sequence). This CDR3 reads CASSIRGSGSTHHF. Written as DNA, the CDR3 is TGTGCCAGTAGTATACGGGGTAGCGGGAGCACTCACCATTTT.

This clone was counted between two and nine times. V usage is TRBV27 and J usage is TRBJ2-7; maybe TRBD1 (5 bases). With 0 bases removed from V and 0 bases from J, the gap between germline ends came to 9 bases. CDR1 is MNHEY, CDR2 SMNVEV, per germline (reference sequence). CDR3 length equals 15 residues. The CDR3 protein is CASSLSGAFSYEQYF. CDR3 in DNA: TGTGCCAGCAGTTTATCAGGGGCCTTCTCCTACGAGCAGTACTTC.